This TCR beta chain was captured by sequencing in a study (dated by TCRdb to 2022 to 2024). What the research found in general, with its limitations: According to the authors, more investigation is needed, including longitudinal sampling and evaluation of a control group.

A remark on this clone: No antigen is known for it. It has no much larger one-base neighbor in the sample; base qualities were not kept.

PBMCs were separated from peripheral blood, and TCR beta sequencing was performed on genomic DNA obtained from unsorted PBMCs. Survey-level sequencing on the immunoSEQ platform was used to profile TCR beta chain repertoires. In the authors' own workflow: Repertoire diversity was measured with the inverse Simpson index, and CDR3 amino acid length spectratypes and V-J pairing frequencies were compared. To annotate clonotypes specific to SARS-CoV-2, CMV, influenza A and EBV, TCR beta CDR3 sequences were compared against VDJdb. TCRdb mirrors the immuneACCESS table, restricted to in-frame sequences. Some clones are absent from its copies; in checked studies, under half trace to an unresolved V gene, and the reason for the others is unknown. V, J and clone size derive from that table, while D and trimming were established from the DNA sequence. This sample is represented by approximately 50,000 clones; approximately 93% of them were singletons. The top ten clonotypes cover about 10% of the sample.

After removal of 5 bases from V and 4 bases from J, the junction retains 8 bases not matched to a gene. Sequences SGHTA (CDR1) and FQGNSA (CDR2) are obtained from the germline V gene. The CDR3 contains 15 residues, cysteine and phenylalanine counted. The entry retains the CDR3 DNA only, 45 bases that are in frame from base 1. Sequenced material: PBMCs. This TCR was sampled from a middle-aged man with rheumatoid arthritis. Recombination linked TRBV7-2 to TRBJ1-2; 9 junctional bases match TRBD1. The DNA reads TGTGCCAGCAGCGTGGACAGGGGATTTCCCTATGGCTACACCTTC. Its coded protein is CASSVDRGFPYGYTF.